This entry lists 2 T cell receptor beta chains sequenced from one sample in a study of post-analysis software for immune sequencing data. Study-wide points: Patients used about 5 TRBV segments, including TRBV5-6, TRBV5-1 and TRBV20-1, more often than controls.

No antigen has been assigned to these receptors. The library was made from cDNA and included unique molecular identifiers. TCRdb processed the PCR reads anew with MiXCR; each CDR3 protein has one entry. Of roughly 400,000 distinct CDR3 sequences in the sample, 35% to 45% were seen once. Sequencing was carried out using blood. The receptors were sampled from a girl aged 2-10 years with multiple sclerosis.

The V call is TRBV10-3, the J call TRBJ2-4; D remains ambiguous. Gene TRBJ2-7 matches the end of the DNA better, so the J call may be wrong. The CDR3 covers 12 residues. Germline CDR1 is ENHRY and CDR2 is SYGVKD. The CDR3 region is CAISEGRFEQYF. The CDR3 nucleotides read TGTGCCATCAGTGAAGGTCGGTTCGAGCAGTACTTC.

This clonotype was recorded at least ten times. The chain employs TRBV11-1 and TRBJ2-7; D may be TRBD1 (6 bases). Trimming took off 4 bases at V and 0 bases at J, with 19 bases between the two ends. In germline, CDR1 is SGHAT, CDR2 FQDESV (reference sequence). The CDR3 extends over 17 amino acids. CDR3 nucleotide sequence: TGTGCCAGCAGCTCATCAGTCCTCCGGGACAACTCCTACGAGCAGTACTTC. It yields the protein CASSSSVLRDNSYEQYF.